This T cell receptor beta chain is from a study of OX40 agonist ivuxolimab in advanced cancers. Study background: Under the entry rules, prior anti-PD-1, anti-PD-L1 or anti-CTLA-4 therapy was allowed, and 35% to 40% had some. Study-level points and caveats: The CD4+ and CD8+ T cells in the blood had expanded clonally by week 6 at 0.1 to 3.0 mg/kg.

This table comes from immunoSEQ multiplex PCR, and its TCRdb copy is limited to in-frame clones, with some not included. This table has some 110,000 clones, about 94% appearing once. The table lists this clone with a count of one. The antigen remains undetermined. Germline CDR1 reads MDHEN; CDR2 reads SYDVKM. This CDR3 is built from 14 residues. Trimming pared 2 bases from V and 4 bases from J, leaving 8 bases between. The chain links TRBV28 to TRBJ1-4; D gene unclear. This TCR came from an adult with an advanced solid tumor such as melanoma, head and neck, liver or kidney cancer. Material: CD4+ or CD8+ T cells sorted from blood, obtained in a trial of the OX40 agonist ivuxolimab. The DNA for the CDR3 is TGTGCCAGCAGTTTACAAGGTTTTAATGAAAAACTGTTTTTT. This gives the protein CASSLQGFNEKLFF.